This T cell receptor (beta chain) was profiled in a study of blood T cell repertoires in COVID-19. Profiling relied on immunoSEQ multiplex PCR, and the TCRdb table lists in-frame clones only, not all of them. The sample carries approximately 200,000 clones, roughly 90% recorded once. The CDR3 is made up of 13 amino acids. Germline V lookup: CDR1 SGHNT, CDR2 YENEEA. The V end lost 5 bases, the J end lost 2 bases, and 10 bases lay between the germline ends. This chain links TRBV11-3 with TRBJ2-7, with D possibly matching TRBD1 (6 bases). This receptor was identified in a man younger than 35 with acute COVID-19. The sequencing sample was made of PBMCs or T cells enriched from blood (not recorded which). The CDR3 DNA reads TGTGCCAGCAGCGACGGACAGACCTACGAGCAGTACTTC. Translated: CASSDGQTYEQYF.